These 21 T cell receptor beta chains were sequenced from one sample in a study of blood T cell repertoires in COVID-19. The assay was immunoSEQ multiplex PCR, and TCRdb's table has in-frame clones only and misses some. The sample shows roughly 160,000 clones, 80% to 90% of them seen only once. The sample comprised peripheral blood. Every receptor here comes from a man aged 40-49 years with acute or convalescent COVID-19.

This chain joins TRBV19 and TRBJ1-1; D may be TRBD1 (5 bases). CDR1 and CDR2 from the germline V gene are LNHDA and SQIVND (reference sequence). The CDR3 is 13 residues long. The germline V and J ends were trimmed by 3 bases and 7 bases, with 12 bases remaining between them. CDR3 coding DNA: TGTGCCAGTAGTATTCGGACGGGGGATGAAGCTTTCTTT. Translating it yields CASSIRTGDEAFF.

V and J are TRBV7-2 and TRBJ2-3; D ambiguous. Trimming left V 0 bases short and J 4 bases short, with 5 bases between. This CDR3 is built from 13 residues. Germline V gene sequence: CDR1 SGHTA, CDR2 FQGNSA. The CDR3 DNA reads as TGTGCCAGCAGCTTAGCCCGAGCAGATACGCAGTATTTT. This translates into CASSLARADTQYF.

The chain carries TRBV5-6 and TRBJ2-3, with D perhaps matching TRBD2 (5 bases). This CDR3 spans 17 amino acids. Germline CDR1 SGHDT, CDR2 YYEEEE. Trimming pared 5 bases from V and 3 bases from J, leaving 22 bases between. This CDR3 is CASRLARRLALTDTQYF. In nucleotides, the CDR3 is TGTGCCAGCAGACTCGCCCGGCGCCTAGCCTTAACAGATACGCAGTATTTT.

Only one count was recorded for this clone. This chain connects TRBV11-3 to TRBJ2-3; 10 bases match TRBD2. CDR3 size: 16 residues. V dropped 5 bases and J dropped 0; count of bases not matched to a gene: 5. Germline assignment: CDR1 SGHNT and CDR2 YENEEA. The CDR3 DNA sequence: TGTGCCAGCAGCCCAACTAGCGGGGAGAGCACAGATACGCAGTATTTT. Protein: CASSPTSGESTDTQYF.

The chain combines TRBV3-1 (or the pseudogene TRBV3-2) with TRBJ2-7; possibly TRBD2 for D (6 bases). The CDR3 runs 13 residues. The V end lost 8 bases, the J end lost 1 base, and 12 bases lay between the germline ends. CDR1 LGHDT and CDR2 YNNKEL come from the germline V gene (reference sequence). In DNA form, the CDR3 reads TGTGCCAGCGGGGGGAAAGTTTCCTACGAGCAGTACTTC. It yields the protein CASGGKVSYEQYF.

The chain links TRBV4-1 to TRBJ2-1, with D unclear. Germline V lookup: CDR1 MGHRA, CDR2 YSYEKL. This CDR3 is 12 amino acids long. The germline V and J ends were trimmed by 1 base and 8 bases, with 6 bases remaining between them. As DNA, the CDR3 is TGCGCCAGCAGCCAAGGCCGGGATGAGCAGTTCTTC. It translates to CASSQGRDEQFF.

The rearrangement links TRBV5-1 to TRBJ2-1; 10 bases line up with TRBD2. Unmatched junction bases numbered 6, after V lost 2 bases and J lost 4 bases. The CDR3 runs 16 residues. Germline V gives CDR1 SGHRS, CDR2 YFSETQ. The CDR3 region is CASSFRTSGEYNEQFF. CDR3 coding DNA: TGCGCCAGCAGCTTTCGGACTAGCGGCGAGTACAATGAGCAGTTCTTC. Filled out from reference TRBV5-1 and TRBJ2-1, the complete variable domain reads KAGVTQTPRYLIKTRGQQVTLSCSPISGHRSVSWYQQTPGQGLQFLFEYFSETQRNKGNFPGRFSGRQFSNSRSEMNVSTLELGDSALYLCASSFRTSGEYNEQFFGPGTRLTVL.

The chain combines TRBV5-6 with TRBJ1-5; TRBD1 aligns across 7 bases. Germline V gives CDR1 SGHDT, CDR2 YYEEEE. Germline trimming cut 3 bases from V and 4 bases from J; bases unmatched to any gene: 4. This CDR3 spans 14 amino acids. CDR3 in DNA: TGTGCCAGCAGCTGGGGGACAGAAAATCAGCCCCAGCATTTT. Translated, it gives CASSWGTENQPQHF.

The chain joins TRBV9 to TRBJ2-5, with D hard to call. Germline V lookup: CDR1 SGDLS, CDR2 YYNGEE. The CDR3 extends over 14 amino acids. Trimming removed 0 bases at V and 1 base at J, with 7 bases between. CDR3 bases: TGTGCCAGCAGCGTAGGGCTGTTCCAAGAGACCCAGTACTTC. Translated: CASSVGLFQETQYF.

This clone was observed once. This sequence joins TRBV5-1 and TRBJ1-2; TRBD1 aligns across 8 bases. This CDR3 region has 14 residues. J gave up 4 bases and V 7 bases, and 9 bases lay outside the gene matches. Germline CDR1 is SGHRS and CDR2 is YFSETQ. The CDR3 DNA reads TGCGCCAGCCGAAAGGACAGGGAAGGCTATGGCTACACCTTC. Amino acid sequence: CASRKDREGYGYTF.

V is TRBV10-3 and J is TRBJ2-3; D call uncertain. Germline CDR1 and CDR2: ENHRY and SYGVKD. The CDR3 contains 15 residues. V lost 5 bases and J 0 bases, leaving 12 bases between the germline ends. This chain's CDR3 is CAISPSGDSTDTQYF. The CDR3 nucleotides are TGTGCCATCAGTCCTAGTGGAGACAGCACAGATACGCAGTATTTT.

The rearrangement joins TRBV24-1 to TRBJ1-2; D not certain. The V end lost 9 bases, the J end lost 3 bases, and 25 bases lay between the germline ends. The CDR3 extends over 17 amino acids. The germline V gene has CDR1 KGHDR and CDR2 SFDVKD. The CDR3 bases are TGTGCCACCCCTTCGGTCAGCTCCCGGGGATGGTACTATGGCTACACCTTC. This gives the protein CATPSVSSRGWYYGYTF.

The rearrangement links TRBV12-3 or TRBV12-4 to TRBJ2-3; D is unresolved. Trimming took off 3 bases at V and 6 bases at J, with 4 bases between the two ends. The CDR3 runs 11 residues. The CDR3 DNA reads TGTGCCAGCAGTTTTCTGGATACGCAGTATTTT. Translated, it gives CASSFLDTQYF.

V and J are TRBV7-9 and TRBJ1-1; perhaps TRBD1 as D (5 bases). The germline V and J ends were trimmed by 1 base and 8 bases, with 14 bases remaining between them. This CDR3 is 14 amino acids long. The germline CDR1 and CDR2 sequences are SEHNR and FQNEAQ (reference sequence). CDR3 amino acids: CASSLVGALKEAFF. The CDR3 nucleotides are TGTGCCAGCAGCTTAGTTGGGGCCCTTAAAGAAGCTTTCTTT.

In DNA, the CDR3 is TGCGCCAGCAGCCCGCAGGGGGGTAACTATGGCTACACCTTC. Protein sequence: CASSPQGGNYGYTF. This chain links TRBV5-1 with TRBJ1-2, with 7 nucleotides matching TRBD1. The CDR3 length is 14 residues. Germline assignment: CDR1 SGHRS and CDR2 YFSETQ. V lost 4 bases, J lost 1 base, and 4 bases stayed unmatched.

The chain is built from TRBV5-1 and TRBJ1-1, with TRBD1 matching over 8 bases. Per the germline V gene, CDR1 is SGHRS and CDR2 is YFSETQ. This CDR3 region has 14 residues. J gave up 7 bases and V 3 bases, and 8 bases lay outside the gene matches. CDR3 region: CASSYGTGRIEAFF. CDR3 nucleotides: TGCGCCAGCAGCTACGGGACAGGTCGAATTGAAGCTTTCTTT.

The rearrangement joins TRBV7-8 to TRBJ2-1, with TRBD2 matching 8 bases. This CDR3 region has 15 residues. Germline-derived CDR1 and CDR2 are SGHVS and FQNEAQ. V was pared by 9 bases and J by 4 bases, with 11 bases of the junction left unmatched. The chain's CDR3 is CASSPSGGEYNEQFF. The CDR3 DNA reads as TGTGCCAGTTCTCCTTCGGGGGGGGAATACAATGAGCAGTTCTTC.

The rearrangement links TRBV4-2 to TRBJ2-1, with D uncertain. The germline CDR1 and CDR2 sequences are LGHNA and YNFKEQ. The CDR3 length is 16 residues. The ends were cut back, 1 base at V and 0 bases at J, with 10 bases in the middle. In DNA, the CDR3 is TGTGCCAGCAGCCAAGGGAGACTCAGCTCCTACAATGAGCAGTTCTTC. Its protein product is CASSQGRLSSYNEQFF.

The genes are TRBV9 and TRBJ2-2; 7 bases align to TRBD2. Losses at the gene ends were 0 bases for V and 6 bases for J; bases not matched to a gene: 8. This CDR3 contains 16 residues. Germline V CDR1 and CDR2: SGDLS, YYNGEE. CDR3 sequence reads: CASSVGGTISAGELFF. In DNA form, the CDR3 reads TGTGCCAGCAGCGTAGGGGGGACTATTAGTGCCGGGGAGCTGTTTTTT.

The V call is TRBV5-1, the J call TRBJ1-3; 11 bases are shared with TRBD1. With 0 bases clipped from V and 0 bases from J, the junction kept 5 bases outside the gene matches. CDR3 length: 18 residues. Germline assignment: CDR1 SGHRS and CDR2 YFSETQ. The CDR3 sequence is CASSLVPGTGGSGNTIYF. The CDR3, as DNA: TGCGCCAGCAGCTTGGTTCCCGGGACAGGGGGCTCTGGAAACACCATATATTTT.

J is TRBJ2-5 and V is TRBV12-3 or TRBV12-4; D perhaps matches TRBD2 (6 bases). The CDR3 extends over 13 amino acids. V was shortened by 3 bases and J by 5 bases, with 10 bases between the two germline ends. The CDR3 region is CASSFGGAETQYF. As DNA, the CDR3 is TGTGCCAGCAGTTTCGGCGGGGCGGAGACCCAGTACTTC.